This T cell receptor (beta chain) is drawn from a study of CD8+ T cells in alopecia areata. Study summary: Twice daily, treated patients received 5 to 10 mg of oral tofacitinib. Study-level points and caveats: In scalp and blood, many expanded lesional clones persisted during tofacitinib.

As the sequencing template, cDNA was produced by extracting RNA and reverse transcribing it. Some clones are missing from TCRdb's copy, which holds only in-frame ones; the method was immunoSEQ multiplex PCR. In the table there are about 130,000 clones, around half of which are singletons. With respect to this clone: Antigen: not known.

The germline gives CDR1 MNHEY, CDR2 SMNVEV (reference sequence). Trimming took off 6 bases at V and 0 bases at J, with 8 bases between the two ends. The length of the CDR3 is 13 residues. Treatment denoted: oral pan-JAK inhibitor, 5-10 mg twice daily. This chain joins TRBV27 and TRBJ1-1; D gene unclear. The sample in question was CD8+ T cells sorted from blood, obtained at week 4, from a patient treated with tofacitinib. The TCR comes from a human donor with alopecia areata. The CDR3 DNA sequence: TGTGCCAGCAGCCCCGGGATGAACACTGAAGCTTTCTTT. The encoded protein is CASSPGMNTEAFF.